The entry below describes one T cell receptor beta chain. This clone was seen only once. Its antigen remains unidentified. Base qualities are missing; no much larger clone stands one base away. TCRbeta CDR3 regions were sequenced with the immunoSEQ Assay. After extraction, genomic DNA underwent amplification by bias-controlled multiplex PCR, followed by high-throughput sequencing. Processing in the source paper ran as follows. Collapsing and filtering of sequences were performed to quantify the absolute abundance of each unique TCRbeta CDR3 region. T cell fraction was estimated by normalizing TCRbeta template counts to usable DNA, which was measured by amplifying reference genes present in all nucleated cells. Repertoire TCRs were annotated as SARS-CoV-2-specific when V gene, CDR3 amino acid sequence and J gene were exactly matched to a known reactive TCR set. MIRA supplied the reference SARS-CoV-2 TCR set, which was filtered for enrichment in COVID-19-positive ImmuneCODE repertoires so that public or cross-reactive TCRs were removed. Using the MIRA antigens, annotated TCRs were further analysed by specific ORF or by position within an ORF. Breadth was defined as the number of annotated unique rearrangements divided by the total number of unique productive rearrangements, and depth was defined as the summed frequency of the annotated unique rearrangements. TCR breadth was compared between groups using two-sided Wilcoxon rank-sum tests. This is the immuneACCESS table as TCRdb keeps it, with only in-frame sequences that have V and J called. A part of the clones is gone; compared with another copy, unresolved V genes explain less than half, and the rest is unexplained. The V and J calls and the clone size are those of that table, but D and trimming were determined from the DNA. A total of about 680,000 clones appear in this sample, about 89% of them only once. The ten largest make up roughly 1.5% of the sample.

The data are from a study of Ad26.COV2.S vaccination and SARS-CoV-2 variants (dated by TCRdb to 2020 to 2022). Background for the entire study: Vaccine-arm donors came from COV1001, a multicentre, randomized, double-blind, placebo-controlled phase I-IIa trial of Ad26.COV2.S in healthy adults. Ad26.COV2.S was administered intramuscularly at a dose of 5x10^10 or 1x10^11 viral particles, either as one shot or as two shots given 56 days apart. The specificity and breadth of SARS-CoV-2-reactive T cell receptors after Ad26.COV2.S vaccination were assessed by TCRbeta repertoire sequencing. The TCR-sequenced set comprised approximately 32 samples: some 20 Ad26.COV2.S vaccine recipients, 5 placebo recipients and 8 SARS-CoV-2 convalescent individuals. Trial participants were randomized into five groups of five: low-dose or high-dose Ad26.COV2.S given once or twice, or placebo on both occasions. Blinding of investigators to trial group allocation was maintained during experiments and outcome assessment.

CDR1 and CDR2, looked up from the germline V gene (reference sequence), are SEHNR and FQNEAQ. CDR3 length: 14 amino acids, cysteine to phenylalanine. This entry keeps only the CDR3 DNA: 42 bases, framed from base 1. Trimming removed 5 bases from V and 4 bases from J, leaving 15 bases between the germline ends. The sample's treatment or condition label, decoded: 19 received Ad26.COV2.S at low or high dose, single or two shots; about 5 received placebo; per-sample allocation not given. For vaccine and placebo recipients, repertoires were sequenced using samples collected on day 63 after the first injection. Cohort 1b enrolled about two dozen adults aged 18-55 years at a single site in Boston, USA, between 29 July and 7 August 2020. Ad26.COV2.S consisted of a replication-incompetent adenovirus type 26 vector by which a prefusion-stabilized SARS-CoV-2 spike protein from the original Wuhan strain was expressed.

Overall study results and their limits: The study was not powered for comparison of responses between vaccine doses or regimens. Non-spike TCR breadth was comparable between vaccine and placebo recipients, consistent with the vaccine containing only spike. After vaccination, substantial breadth of spike-specific CD8+ and CD4+ T cell responses was reported. The authors noted that total T cell responses may have been underestimated by the TCR breadth and depth analyses. Spike-specific TCR breadth was higher in Ad26.COV2.S recipients than in placebo recipients (P = 0.0014).

The clonotype was recovered from a person between 18 and 59 years old who received the Ad26.COV2.S COVID-19 vaccine or a placebo. This specimen consisted of peripheral blood, obtained in a trial of Ad26.COV2.S vaccine versus placebo. The chain is assembled from TRBV7-9 and TRBJ2-7, with the D gene call left open. The CDR3 reads CASSPVRSPYEQYF. The DNA reads TGTGCCAGCAGCCCTGTACGTTCCCCTTACGAGCAGTACTTC. Extended through the reference TRBV7-9 and TRBJ2-7 proteins, this CDR3 yields the full variable domain: DTGVSQNPRHKITKRGQNVTFRCDPISEHNRLYWYRQTLGQGPEFLTYFQNEAQLEKSRLLSDRFSAERPKGSFSTLEIQRTEQGDSAMYLCASSPVRSPYEQYFGPGTRLTVT.